Listed below are T cell receptor beta chains from one sample, sequenced in a study of T cells in Graves' hyperthyroidism and ophthalmopathy. One entry per CDR3 protein, called by TCRdb with MiXCR from the multiplex PCR reads. The top ten hold 20% to 25% of the sample, which has 380,000 or so distinct CDR3 sequences, over 11% seen once. The sequencing input was blood. The receptor source for this set is a woman aged 30 to 39 with Graves' hyperthyroidism. Both conserved end residues are part of each CDR3. A D gene is named only where the DNA matches it firmly. Part of the rows lack a size; the others show once, few, many or a class for expanded clones.

>10|few|TRBJ2-1|TRBV29-1|-
CSVLNNEQFF
TGCAGCGTCCTTAACAATGAGCAGTTCTTC
>14|few|TRBJ2-7|TRBV14|-
CASSQTDGPYEQYF
TGTGCCAGCAGCCAGACGGACGGTCCCTACGAGCAGTACTTC
>12|many|TRBJ1-4|TRBV2|-
CASRQSGEKLFF
TGTGCCAGCAGACAGTCCGGTGAAAAACTGTTTTTT
>13|few|TRBJ1-5|TRBV5-4|-
CASSLTAGEPQHF
TGTGCCAGCAGCTTAACAGCGGGAGAGCCCCAGCATTTT
>13|many|TRBJ2-7|TRBV28|-
CASRDSVSYEQYF
TGTGCCAGCAGGGACAGCGTATCCTACGAGCAGTACTTC
>14|few|TRBJ1-5|TRBV7-8|-
CASSLPGQYQPQHF
TGTGCCAGCAGCTTACCGGGGCAATACCAGCCCCAGCATTTT
>13|many|TRBJ2-7|TRBV20-1|-
CSARERAVYGQYF
TGCAGTGCTAGGGAGAGGGCCGTCTACGGGCAGTACTTC
>16|few|TRBJ2-1|TRBV2|-
CASREKTVPTYNEQFF
TGTGCCAGCAGGGAGAAGACCGTCCCGACCTACAATGAGCAGTTCTTC
>15|many|TRBJ2-3|TRBV10-3|-
CAISEGSTNTDTQYF
TGTGCCATCAGTGAGGGGTCGACAAACACAGATACGCAGTATTTT
>16|-|TRBJ2-3|TRBV11-2|TRBD1
CASSYIPGGASDTQYF
TGTGCCAGCAGCTACATTCCAGGGGGCGCTTCGGATACGCAGTATTTT
>14|-|TRBJ1-2|TRBV25-1|TRBD1
CASTPSRQGGGYTF
TGTGCCAGCACCCCTTCCCGACAGGGGGGAGGCTACACCTTC
>12|-|TRBJ2-3|TRBV4-3|-
CASSRPGSSQYF
TGCGCCAGCAGCCGACCCGGTAGCTCGCAGTATTTT
>14|once|TRBJ2-1|TRBV7-2|-
CASSLGDRRNEQFF
TGTGCCAGCAGCTTAGGTGACAGGAGGAATGAGCAGTTCTTC
>13|-|TRBJ1-2|TRBV6-1|TRBD1
CASKKTGNYGYTF
TGTGCCAGCAAAAAGACAGGGAACTATGGCTACACCTTC
>14|many|TRBJ2-1|TRBV20-1|-
CSARGRTSYNEQFF
TGCAGTGCTAGAGGGCGGACATCCTACAATGAGCAGTTCTTC
>12|-|TRBJ2-1|TRBV6-1|-
CASRFTDNEQFF
TGTGCCAGCAGATTCACAGACAATGAGCAGTTCTTC
>17|-|TRBJ2-4|TRBV11-2|-
CASSRTETNLAKNIQYF
TGTGCCAGCAGCCGAACGGAAACTAATCTAGCCAAAAACATTCAGTACTTC
>14|many|TRBJ1-5|TRBV19|-
CASSNPRSNQPQHF
TGTGCCAGTAGCAACCCCCGCAGCAATCAGCCCCAGCATTTT
>15|many|TRBJ2-5|TRBV27|-
CASSLSLGGQETQYF
TGTGCCAGCAGTTTATCTCTAGGGGGCCAAGAGACCCAGTACTTC
>14|-|TRBJ2-1|TRBV19|-
CASSILGGEDEQFF
TGTGCCAGTAGTATTCTAGGGGGGGAGGATGAGCAGTTCTTC
>16|few|TRBJ1-6|TRBV10-3|TRBD1
CAISDPGGAYNSPLHF
TGTGCCATCAGTGACCCAGGGGGCGCCTATAATTCACCCCTCCACTTT
>17|many|TRBJ2-5|TRBV12-3/TRBV12-4|TRBD2
CASSLGGTSGRLKTQYF
TGTGCCAGCAGTTTAGGCGGGACTAGCGGGAGATTGAAGACCCAGTACTTC
>14|-|TRBJ2-5|TRBV27|TRBD1
CASRRDRDQETQYF
TGTGCCAGCAGACGGGACAGGGACCAAGAGACCCAGTACTTC
>12|many|TRBJ2-7|TRBV13|-
CASSRTEYEQYF
TGTGCCAGCAGCCGTACGGAGTACGAGCAGTACTTC
>14|few|TRBJ2-2|TRBV7-6|-
CASSLFQNTGELFF
TGTGCCAGCAGCTTATTCCAGAACACCGGGGAGCTGTTTTTT
>14|few|TRBJ2-2|TRBV20-1|TRBD2
CSADWRGNTGELLF
TGCAGTGCCGACTGGCGGGGGAACACCGGGGAGCTGCTTTTT
>13|many|TRBJ2-1|TRBV7-2|-
CASSRKVLGEQFF
TGTGCCAGCAGCCGTAAAGTGTTGGGTGAGCAGTTCTTC
>16|-|TRBJ2-4|TRBV6-1|-
CASSVDPGVAENIQYF
TGTGCCAGCAGTGTCGACCCGGGAGTCGCTGAAAACATTCAGTACTTC
>13|few|TRBJ2-1|TRBV28|-
CASSHLVAAGQFF
TGTGCCAGCAGCCATTTGGTGGCTGCTGGGCAGTTCTTC
>15|many|TRBJ2-5|TRBV6-1|TRBD2
CASSSPKAGKETQYF
TGTGCCAGCAGTTCCCCAAAAGCGGGAAAAGAGACCCAGTACTTC
>16|-|TRBJ2-7|TRBV7-9|TRBD2
CASSGTSGGSSYEQYF
TGTGCCAGCAGCGGAACTAGCGGGGGTAGCTCCTACGAGCAGTACTTC
>13|many|TRBJ1-4|TRBV11-2|-
CASSLGIGEKLFF
TGTGCCAGCAGCTTAGGAATCGGCGAAAAACTGTTTTTT
>15|many|TRBJ2-7|TRBV5-1|TRBD2
CASSLTSGPPYEQYF
TGCGCCAGCAGCTTGACTAGCGGGCCTCCCTACGAGCAGTACTTC
>21|few|TRBJ2-7|TRBV7-9|TRBD1
CASSLALRSDFDRGKWYEQYF
TGTGCCAGCAGCTTAGCGCTAAGATCAGATTTCGACAGGGGAAAATGGTACGAGCAGTACTTC
>12|many|TRBJ2-1|TRBV11-2|-
CASRPTLNEQFF
TGTGCCAGCAGACCTACGCTCAATGAGCAGTTCTTC
>15|-|TRBJ2-7|TRBV19|-
CASSIGVVLRYEQYF
TGTGCCAGTAGTATTGGAGTGGTTCTAAGGTACGAGCAGTACTTC
>14|many|TRBJ1-2|TRBV7-2|-
CASRTPTIRAGYTF
TGTGCCAGCAGGACCCCTACCATCAGGGCTGGCTACACCTTC
>12|-|TRBJ1-1|TRBV6-2/TRBV6-3|-
CASVGGRTEAFF
TGTGCCAGCGTTGGGGGACGCACTGAAGCTTTCTTT
>15|few|TRBJ1-2|TRBV3-1|-
CASSQVITNTYGYTF
TGTGCCAGCAGCCAAGTAATAACCAACACCTATGGCTACACCTTC
>14|few|TRBJ1-5|TRBV19|-
CASSPRDNNQPQHF
TGTGCCAGTAGTCCCCGGGACAACAATCAGCCCCAGCATTTT
>14|-|TRBJ2-5|TRBV5-5|-
CASSILAKQETQYF
TGTGCCAGCAGCATTTTAGCGAAACAAGAGACCCAGTACTTC
>17|many|TRBJ2-2|TRBV28|TRBD2
CASSFYTSGRTTGELFF
TGTGCCAGCAGTTTCTATACTAGCGGGAGGACGACCGGGGAGCTGTTTTTT
>16|-|TRBJ2-2|TRBV7-9|-
CASSLGWSGNTGELFF
TGTGCCAGCAGCTTAGGCTGGTCTGGGAACACCGGGGAGCTGTTTTTT
>17|few|TRBJ2-5|TRBV7-9|TRBD2
CAYPLTSGIEKVETQYF
TGTGCCTATCCTCTGACTAGCGGGATAGAGAAGGTGGAGACCCAGTACTTC